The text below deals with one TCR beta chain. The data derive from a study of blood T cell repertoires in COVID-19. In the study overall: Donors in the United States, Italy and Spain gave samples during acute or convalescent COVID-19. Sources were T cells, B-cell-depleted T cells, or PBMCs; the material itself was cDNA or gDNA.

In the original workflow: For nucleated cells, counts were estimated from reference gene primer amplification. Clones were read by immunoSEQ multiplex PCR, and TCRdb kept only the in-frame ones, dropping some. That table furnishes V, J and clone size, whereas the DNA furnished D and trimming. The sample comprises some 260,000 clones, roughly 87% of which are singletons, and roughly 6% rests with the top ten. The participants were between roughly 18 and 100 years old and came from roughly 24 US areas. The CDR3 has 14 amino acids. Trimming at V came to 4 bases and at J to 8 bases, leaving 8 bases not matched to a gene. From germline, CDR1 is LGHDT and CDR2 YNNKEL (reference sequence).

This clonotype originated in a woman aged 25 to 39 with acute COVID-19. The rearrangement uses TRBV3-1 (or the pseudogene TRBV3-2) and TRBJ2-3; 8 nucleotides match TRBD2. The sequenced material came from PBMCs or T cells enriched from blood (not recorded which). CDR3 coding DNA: TGTGCCAGCAGCCCGACCGGGACTAGTTCTACGCAGTATTTT. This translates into CASSPTGTSSTQYF.